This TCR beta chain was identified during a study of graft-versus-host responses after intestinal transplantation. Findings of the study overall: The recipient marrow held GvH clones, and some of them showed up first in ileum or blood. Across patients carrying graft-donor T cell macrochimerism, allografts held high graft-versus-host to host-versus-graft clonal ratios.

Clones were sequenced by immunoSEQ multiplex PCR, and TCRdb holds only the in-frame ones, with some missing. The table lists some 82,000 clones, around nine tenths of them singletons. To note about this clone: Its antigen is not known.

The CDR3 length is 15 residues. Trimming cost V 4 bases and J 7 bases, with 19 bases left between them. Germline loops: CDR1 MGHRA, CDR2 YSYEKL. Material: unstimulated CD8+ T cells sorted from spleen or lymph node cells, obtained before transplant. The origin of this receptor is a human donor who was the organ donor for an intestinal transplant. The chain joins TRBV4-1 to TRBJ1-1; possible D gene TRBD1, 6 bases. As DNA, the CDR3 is TGCGCCAGCAGCCGAGGATTCTGGGGGCGTAATGAAGCTTTCTTT. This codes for CASSRGFWGRNEAFF.